Shown below are 26 T cell receptor beta chains from a single sample sequenced in a study of T-cell reconstitution after alpha-beta-depleted transplantation in children. The authors prepared the TCRbeta library with unique molecular identifiers. Using its own MiXCR run on the PCR reads, TCRdb lists one record per CDR3 protein. Found here are roughly 340,000 distinct CDR3 sequences, about a sixth of them singletons; the top ten hold just over 40%. The sequenced sample was PBMCs, mostly from graft donor cells, obtained 360 days after TCRalphabeta/CD19-depleted stem cell transplant. The receptors come from a male patient aged 2-9 years who had a stem cell transplant for acute lymphoblastic leukemia, so the T cells may come from the graft donor.

This clonotype appeared a few times. The chain links TRBV2 to TRBJ2-1; 10 bases match TRBD1. With 6 bases clipped from V and 6 bases from J, the junction kept 5 bases outside the gene matches. Germline values: CDR1 SNHLY, CDR2 FYNNEI. The CDR3 runs to 14 residues. CDR3 DNA sequence: TGTGCCAGCAGAAGACAGGGGGCATTCAATGAGCAGTTCTTC. Protein product: CASRRQGAFNEQFF.

This clonotype was seen only a few times. The chain employs TRBV12-3 or TRBV12-4 and TRBJ2-2; D is uncertain. This CDR3 is built from 16 residues. V lost 6 bases and J lost 0, with 14 bases in between. CDR3 amino acids: CASSPYRGANTGELFF. The CDR3 DNA reads TGTGCCAGCAGCCCTTACAGAGGAGCGAACACCGGGGAGCTGTTTTTT.

This clonotype was counted many times. The chain uses TRBV12-3 or TRBV12-4 and TRBJ2-2; a possible D gene is TRBD2 (5 bases). Trimming shortened V by 4 bases and J by 2 bases, and 8 bases separated the two germline ends. The CDR3 is 14 amino acids. CDR3 in DNA: TGTGCCAGCAGTTCGGACTCAAACACCGGGGAGCTGTTTTTT. Its translation: CASSSDSNTGELFF.

This chain joins TRBV7-2 and TRBJ2-7; D is undetermined. Looked up from germline, CDR1 is SGHTA and CDR2 is FQGNSA. The V and J ends lost 1 base and 5 bases respectively, with 18 bases between them. There are 16 residues in the CDR3. For the CDR3, the DNA is TGTGCCAGCAGCTTAGGTTTTAGTTCAAAGACCCACGAGCAGTACTTC. Its protein product is CASSLGFSSKTHEQYF.

The V gene is TRBV20-1, the J gene TRBJ2-5, with 7 bases lining up with TRBD2. Trimming removed 4 bases from V and 1 base from J; junction bases left unmatched: 3. The CDR3 is 13 amino acids. Germline assignment: CDR1 DFQATT and CDR2 SNEGSKA (reference sequence). CDR3 coding DNA: TGCAGTGCTATAGTAGCGGGCCAAGAGACCCAGTACTTC. Amino acid sequence: CSAIVAGQETQYF.

In this sample, this clonotype turned up a few times. J is TRBJ2-3 and V is TRBV28; 9 bases agree with TRBD2. This CDR3 spans 16 amino acids. With V trimmed by 3 bases and J by 1 base, 5 bases remained unmatched. The V gene's germline CDR1 is MDHEN and CDR2 SYDVKM. The CDR3 loop is CASSFVVAGGTDTQYF. The CDR3 region has the DNA TGTGCCAGCAGTTTTGTGGTAGCGGGAGGCACAGATACGCAGTATTTT.

The sample holds a few counts of this clonotype. The V gene is TRBV28, the J gene TRBJ2-5; D gene ambiguous. CDR1 is MDHEN and CDR2 is SYDVKM in the germline V gene. The CDR3 consists of 12 residues. The V gene lost 2 bases and the J gene lost 5 bases, with 6 bases spanning the gap. Here the CDR3 reads CASSLEYETQYF. The CDR3 bases are TGTGCCAGCAGTTTAGAGTATGAGACCCAGTACTTC. The whole variable domain, remainder taken from reference TRBV28 and TRBJ2-5, is DVKVTQSSRYLVKRTGEKVFLECVQDMDHENMFWYRQDPGLGLRLIYFSYDVKMKEKGDIPEGYSVSREKKERFSLILESASTNQTSMYLCASSLEYETQYFGPGTRLLVL.

This chain connects TRBV5-1 to TRBJ2-1; 7 bases align to TRBD2. V was pared by 0 bases and J by 5 bases, with 5 bases of the junction left unmatched. There are 15 residues in the CDR3. The germline gives CDR1 SGHRS, CDR2 YFSETQ. The CDR3 DNA is TGCGCCAGCAGCTTGGAATCTAGCGGCCACAATGAGCAGTTCTTC. This translates into CASSLESSGHNEQFF.

The sample holds a few counts of this clonotype. The rearrangement joins TRBV29-1 to TRBJ2-7, with no clear D. Trimming left V 6 bases short and J 3 bases short, with 12 bases between. Per the germline V gene, CDR1 is SQVTM and CDR2 is ANQGSEA. This CDR3 is built from 12 residues. CDR3 coding DNA: TGCAGCGTCCGTCGGAACTTCTACGAGCAGTACTTC. It translates to CSVRRNFYEQYF.

This clonotype was seen at least ten times. The genes are TRBV5-1 and TRBJ2-5; tentative D call: TRBD2 (6 bases). V was cut by 3 bases and J by 9 bases, with 15 bases left in between. Germline values: CDR1 SGHRS, CDR2 YFSETQ. The CDR3 has 13 residues. CDR3 protein: CASSSNVAVPQYF. CDR3 nucleotide sequence: TGCGCCAGCAGCTCCAACGTAGCGGTGCCCCAGTACTTC. Together with reference TRBV5-1 and TRBJ2-5, the CDR3 gives the full variable domain: KAGVTQTPRYLIKTRGQQVTLSCSPISGHRSVSWYQQTPGQGLQFLFEYFSETQRNKGNFPGRFSGRQFSNSRSEMNVSTLELGDSALYLCASSSNVAVPQYFGPGTRLLVL.

This clonotype has ten or more counts. This rearrangement joins TRBV7-2 to TRBJ2-3; no clear D gene. This CDR3 is 14 amino acids long. Between the trimmed V and J ends, which lost 3 bases and 1 base, there was a span of 8 bases. Germline V lookup: CDR1 SGHTA, CDR2 FQGNSA. CDR3 sequence reads: CASSFLSGTDTQYF. The CDR3 DNA is TGTGCCAGCAGCTTTCTGTCCGGCACAGATACGCAGTATTTT.

This rearrangement joins TRBV7-3 to TRBJ2-1; 8 bases align to TRBD1. The germline gives CDR1 SGHTA, CDR2 FQGTGA. After removal of 5 bases from V and 7 bases from J, the junction contained 7 bases not matched to a gene. This CDR3 spans 14 amino acids. CDR3 region: CASSLPGQANEQFF. The CDR3 region has the DNA TGTGCCAGCAGCCTACCGGGACAGGCTAATGAGCAGTTCTTC. The full variable domain, in which reference TRBV7-3 and TRBJ2-1 provide the parts outside the CDR3, is GAGVSQTPSNKVTEKGKYVELRCDPISGHTALYWYRQSLGQGPEFLIYFQGTGAADDSGLPNDRFFAVRPEGSVSTLKIQRTERGDSAVYLCASSLPGQANEQFFGPGTRLTVL.

This clonotype was seen repeatedly, ten times or more. The CDR3 reads CASSYLGTGGINTEAFF. In DNA, the CDR3 is TGTGCCAGCAGTTATTTGGGGACAGGGGGGATTAACACTGAAGCTTTCTTT. The chain carries TRBV6-5 and TRBJ1-1; the match to TRBD1 covers 11 bases. CDR1 is MNHEY, CDR2 SVGAGI, per germline. This CDR3 has 17 residues. J gave up 2 bases and V 3 bases, and 8 bases lay outside the gene matches.

The table lists this clonotype with a few counts. The chain combines TRBV28 with TRBJ2-7, with D uncertain. Germline CDR1 reads MDHEN; CDR2 reads SYDVKM. V shed 4 bases and J shed 7 bases, with 14 bases lying between them. The length of the CDR3 is 13 residues. The CDR3 spells CASSSIFPQEQYF. The CDR3 DNA sequence: TGTGCCAGCAGTTCCATCTTTCCCCAGGAGCAGTACTTC.

The table lists this clonotype with a few counts. The chain recombines TRBV9 with TRBJ1-1; weak D call: TRBD1 (6 bases). V dropped 0 bases and J dropped 3 bases, with 12 bases sitting between them. The CDR3 covers 15 residues. Looked up from germline, CDR1 is SGDLS and CDR2 is YYNGEE. CDR3 protein: CASSVGRRGDTEAFF. CDR3 nucleotides: TGTGCCAGCAGCGTAGGAAGGAGGGGGGACACTGAAGCTTTCTTT. Filled out from reference TRBV9 and TRBJ1-1, the complete variable domain reads DSGVTQTPKHLITATGQRVTLRCSPRSGDLSVYWYQQSLDQGLQFLIQYYNGEERAKGNILERFSAQQFPDLHSELNLSSLELGDSALYFCASSVGRRGDTEAFFGQGTRLTVV.

The chain employs TRBV3-1 and TRBJ2-7; perhaps TRBD2 as D (6 bases). The CDR3 loop spans 13 amino acids. Trimming removed 2 bases from V and 6 bases from J, with 11 bases in between. In germline, CDR1 is LGHDT, CDR2 YNNKEL (reference sequence). The CDR3 DNA is TGTGCCAGCAGCCAATACCAGGGAGGCGAGCAGTACTTC. It yields the protein CASSQYQGGEQYF.

This clonotype was detected a few times. The V call is TRBV3-1, the J call TRBJ1-1; a possible D gene is TRBD1 (6 bases). This CDR3 is built from 13 residues. Germline CDR1 LGHDT, CDR2 YNNKEL (reference sequence). V was shortened by 2 bases and J by 10 bases, with 14 bases between the two germline ends. The chain's CDR3 is CASSQPGPQGAFF. The CDR3 region has the DNA TGTGCCAGCAGCCAACCGGGCCCACAGGGAGCTTTCTTT.

The rearrangement links TRBV5-1 to TRBJ2-5; TRBD2 aligns across 10 bases. V was pared by 2 bases and J by 2 bases, with 9 bases of the junction left unmatched. This CDR3 is built from 17 residues. Germline CDR1 and CDR2: SGHRS and YFSETQ. The CDR3 sequence is CASSLSGGGHSQETQYF. The CDR3 DNA reads as TGCGCCAGCAGCTTAAGCGGGGGGGGACACAGTCAAGAGACCCAGTACTTC.

This chain joins TRBV2 and TRBJ2-3; D is perhaps TRBD2 (6 bases). There are 16 residues in the CDR3. The V gene's germline CDR1 is SNHLY and CDR2 FYNNEI. V was clipped by 2 bases and J by 2 bases, with 14 bases between them. DNA for the CDR3: TGTGCCAGCAGTGAAATCCGGGACTCGGCCACAGATACGCAGTATTTT. This translates into CASSEIRDSATDTQYF.

This clonotype was found many times. The genes are TRBV10-3 and TRBJ1-4; D gene unclear. The V and J ends lost 4 bases and 6 bases respectively, with 9 bases between them. The CDR3 sequence is 13 residues long. CDR1 and CDR2 (germline): ENHRY, SYGVKD. The CDR3 loop is CAISGSGHEKLFF. The DNA of the CDR3 is TGTGCCATCAGTGGATCTGGACATGAAAAACTGTTTTTT.

The chain carries TRBV28 and TRBJ2-1; D not resolved. This CDR3 is 13 amino acids long. The V end was cut by 2 bases, the J end by 5 bases, with 7 bases between. In germline, CDR1 is MDHEN, CDR2 SYDVKM. CDR3 residues: CASSLTHNNEQFF. CDR3 bases: TGTGCCAGCAGTTTAACCCATAACAATGAGCAGTTCTTC.

The gene calls are TRBV10-2 and TRBJ1-1, with TRBD1 as a possible D gene (6 bases). This CDR3 region has 16 residues. Trimming cost V 3 bases and J 5 bases, with 19 bases left between them. From germline, CDR1 is WSHSY and CDR2 SAAADI. The CDR3, as DNA: TGCGCCAGCAGTGACCCGGGGGCTCGGGGCTGGACTGAAGCTTTCTTT. Amino acid sequence: CASSDPGARGWTEAFF.

This chain joins TRBV20-1 and TRBJ2-7; TRBD2 agrees at 8 bases. This CDR3 has 13 amino acids. Trimming at V came to 6 bases and at J to 2 bases, leaving 6 bases not matched to a gene. Germline V gene data show CDR1 as DFQATT and CDR2 as SNEGSKA (reference sequence). This chain's CDR3 is CSAPGRDTYEQYF. CDR3 DNA sequence: TGCAGTGCCCCCGGGAGGGACACCTACGAGCAGTACTTC.

This CDR3 reads CASSYVDANNEKLFF. In DNA, the CDR3 is TGTGCCAGCAGTTATGTCGACGCCAACAATGAAAAACTGTTTTTT. This chain joins TRBV6-2 or TRBV6-3 and TRBJ1-4; D not resolved. CDR3 length equals 15 residues. V dropped 3 bases and J dropped 5 bases, with 13 bases sitting between them. Germline V gives CDR1 MNHEY, CDR2 SVGEGT.

This clonotype appeared a few times. This chain connects TRBV5-1 to TRBJ2-2; 7 nucleotides agree with TRBD2. J was trimmed by 3 bases and V by 3 bases; bases with no gene match: 5. From germline, CDR1 is SGHRS and CDR2 YFSETQ. CDR3 length: 15 residues. The CDR3 nucleotides read TGCGCCAGCAGCTCCACGGCGGGGGACACCGGGGAGCTGTTTTTT. Translation gives CASSSTAGDTGELFF.

This clonotype was detected a few times. This rearrangement joins TRBV9 to TRBJ2-5, with TRBD2 matching 7 bases. J gave up 1 base and V 3 bases, and 9 bases lay outside the gene matches. Germline V lookup: CDR1 SGDLS, CDR2 YYNGEE. The CDR3 is 16 residues long. The CDR3 DNA reads as TGTGCCAGCAGCGCTTACAGCGGGATTACCCAAGAGACCCAGTACTTC. Protein product: CASSAYSGITQETQYF.